Given below is one T cell receptor (beta chain) in context. Its antigen is still unknown. TCRdb's copy holds only in-frame clones and misses some; the assay was immunoSEQ multiplex PCR. The profile shows 120,000 or so clones, 89% of them singletons. The data belong to a study of cytomegalovirus exposure and HLA in healthy donors. Whole-study findings and limits: Associated with cytomegalovirus, according to the listing, were around 160 TCR beta chains. Reports indicated that the classifier achieved high specificity and sensitivity in diagnosing cytomegalovirus status.

The trim removed 0 bases at V and 5 bases at J, leaving 4 bases unmatched. The CDR3 loop spans 15 amino acids. Germline V gene lookup returns CDR1 LNHNV and CDR2 YYDKDF (reference sequence). While the first cohort had 600 to 750 subjects, the donors belonged to the separate validation cohort of more than 95 subjects. The chain couples TRBV15 to TRBJ2-1; TRBD1 matches 7 bases. The TCR comes from a woman aged 18-29 years in good health and CMV-seronegative. Sequenced input: PBMCs. CDR3 region: CATSRDWDRHNEQFF. CDR3 nucleotides: TGTGCCACCAGCAGAGATTGGGACAGACACAATGAGCAGTTCTTC. Based on the CDR3 plus reference TRBV15 and TRBJ2-1, the full variable domain is DAMVIQNPRYQVTQFGKPVTLSCSQTLNHNVMYWYQQKSSQAPKLLFHYYDKDFNNEADTPDNFQSRRPNTSFCFLDIRSPGLGDTAMYLCATSRDWDRHNEQFFGPGTRLTVL.